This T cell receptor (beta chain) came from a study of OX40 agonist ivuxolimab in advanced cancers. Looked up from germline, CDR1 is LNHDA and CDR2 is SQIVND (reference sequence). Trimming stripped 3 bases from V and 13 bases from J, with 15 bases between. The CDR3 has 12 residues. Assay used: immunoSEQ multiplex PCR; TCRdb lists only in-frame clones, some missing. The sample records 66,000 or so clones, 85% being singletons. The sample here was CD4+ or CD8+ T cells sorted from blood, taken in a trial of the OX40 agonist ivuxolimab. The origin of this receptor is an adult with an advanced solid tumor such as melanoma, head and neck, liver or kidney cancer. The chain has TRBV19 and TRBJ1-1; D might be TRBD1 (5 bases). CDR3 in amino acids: CASSIFSVGVFF. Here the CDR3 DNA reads TGTGCCAGTAGTATTTTCAGTGTAGGGGTTTTCTTT. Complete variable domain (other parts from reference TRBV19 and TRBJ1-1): DGGITQSPKYLFRKEGQNVTLSCEQNLNHDAMYWYRQDPGQGLRLIYYSQIVNDFQKGDIAEGYSVSREKKESFPLTVTSAQKNPTAFYLCASSIFSVGVFFGQGTRLTVV.